The clone carrying this T cell receptor (beta chain) came up many times. The antigen is undetermined. This entry comes from a study of T cell clonality in common variable immunodeficiency. Study-wide results and limits: CVID patient heterogeneity limited repertoire-clinical complication correlations.

Sequencing input was equivalent genomic DNA from CVID and controls. Measured with immunoSEQ multiplex PCR; TCRdb has only the in-frame clones, and not every one. There are tens of thousands of clones in the sample, none observed a single time. This TCR was recovered from a person between 18 and 70 years old in good health. The sequencing sample was made of peripheral blood mononuclear cells.

The covered CDR3 bases are TGTGCCAGCAGCGCCAGCGGGAATGCAGATACG. Protein sequence: CASSASGNADT. The CDR3 reads in full as CASSASGNADTQYF. The chain couples TRBV5-6 to TRBJ2-3; 7 bases are shared with TRBD2. The CDR3 end falls 3 residues outside the read, so it is completed with the germline J gene. Germline CDR1 is SGHDT and CDR2 is YYEEEE. Losses at the gene ends were 4 bases for V and 4 bases for J; bases not matched to a gene: 6. There are 14 residues in the CDR3.